The subject of this entry is one TCR beta chain. Its antigen is still unknown. Use of 60 Vbeta and 13 Jbeta primers characterized the PCR. Some clones are missing from TCRdb's copy, which holds only in-frame ones; the method was immunoSEQ multiplex PCR. The table has under 200,000 clones, around 63% seen once; the top ten hold roughly 4.4%. The data were taken from a study of cytomegalovirus exposure and HLA in healthy donors. Regarding the study as a whole: A prior analysis recorded that most TCR beta V segments were productive about 90% or about 30% of the time.

V was pared by 2 bases and J by 6 bases, with 8 bases between. CDR1 and CDR2 from the germline V gene are MNHEY and SMNVEV (reference sequence). The CDR3 runs 13 residues. This TCR was recovered from a woman under 30 in good health and CMV-seropositive. Material for sequencing was PBMCs. The chain joins TRBV27 to TRBJ1-5, with a weak D call TRBD1 (5 bases). The CDR3: CASSLGGSQPQHF. DNA of the CDR3: TGTGCCAGCAGTTTAGGGGGGAGTCAGCCCCAGCATTTT.